These T cell receptor beta chains were read from a single sample in a study of early T cells in non-severe SARS-CoV-2 infection. TCRdb re-derived calls from the 5' RACE reads in MiXCR, one entry per CDR3 protein. The data show around 49,000 distinct CDR3 sequences, with approximately 10% seen just once and roughly 22% held by the top ten. Sequenced material: whole blood. The receptors were sampled from an adult who was a healthcare worker with PCR-confirmed SARS-CoV-2 infection or an uninfected control (not recorded which). CDR3s include the opening cysteine and the closing phenylalanine or tryptophan. The order of the fields is D gene, J gene, V gene, CDR3 protein. A D gene is named only where the DNA matches it firmly.

d_gene: -
j_gene: TRBJ2-2
v_gene: TRBV7-6
CDR3aa: CASSLAEKGAPGELFF

d_gene: TRBD2
j_gene: TRBJ2-5
v_gene: TRBV19
CDR3aa: CASSIRSTSGRNETQYF

d_gene: TRBD2
j_gene: TRBJ2-3
v_gene: TRBV5-1
CDR3aa: CASKLAGGFADTQYF

d_gene: -
j_gene: TRBJ1-2
v_gene: TRBV12-3/TRBV12-4
CDR3aa: CASTDAIGLTKTF

d_gene: -
j_gene: TRBJ1-2
v_gene: TRBV28
CDR3aa: CASRGAHGYTF

d_gene: TRBD1
j_gene: TRBJ2-7
v_gene: TRBV7-2
CDR3aa: CASNRPGQGSHEQYF

d_gene: TRBD2
j_gene: TRBJ2-1
v_gene: TRBV28
CDR3aa: CASSFRTSGNNEQFF

d_gene: -
j_gene: TRBJ1-1
v_gene: TRBV20-1
CDR3aa: CSARWQGLGGTEAFF

d_gene: TRBD1
j_gene: TRBJ2-1
v_gene: TRBV7-9
CDR3aa: CASSPQGASNEQFF

d_gene: -
j_gene: TRBJ2-1
v_gene: TRBV14
CDR3aa: CASSQGSEQFF

d_gene: -
j_gene: TRBJ2-5
v_gene: TRBV12-3/TRBV12-4
CDR3aa: CASSLFVGETQYF

d_gene: -
j_gene: TRBJ2-3
v_gene: TRBV6-2/TRBV6-3
CDR3aa: CASSYDYFPGTDTQYF

d_gene: TRBD1
j_gene: TRBJ2-7
v_gene: TRBV6-6
CDR3aa: CASIDRVNSYEQYF

d_gene: -
j_gene: TRBJ2-7
v_gene: TRBV20-1
CDR3aa: CSASERTAGEQYF

d_gene: -
j_gene: TRBJ1-1
v_gene: TRBV28
CDR3aa: CASSLVPLKAFF

d_gene: TRBD2
j_gene: TRBJ2-1
v_gene: TRBV6-2/TRBV6-3
CDR3aa: CASRGAGPSYNEQFF

d_gene: -
j_gene: TRBJ1-5
v_gene: TRBV19
CDR3aa: CASGNNQPQHF

d_gene: -
j_gene: TRBJ2-5
v_gene: TRBV5-4
CDR3aa: CASSFPGLPSGTQYF

d_gene: -
j_gene: TRBJ1-4
v_gene: TRBV7-9
CDR3aa: CASSPIGGRTTNEKLFF

d_gene: -
j_gene: TRBJ2-2
v_gene: TRBV28
CDR3aa: CASRGFGELFF

d_gene: -
j_gene: TRBJ2-7
v_gene: TRBV28
CDR3aa: CASSLLGIEQYF

d_gene: TRBD1
j_gene: TRBJ2-5
v_gene: TRBV12-3/TRBV12-4
CDR3aa: CASSYGDRDQETQYF

d_gene: TRBD1
j_gene: TRBJ1-2
v_gene: TRBV5-6
CDR3aa: CASSPGQGGRYGYTF

d_gene: -
j_gene: TRBJ2-1
v_gene: TRBV11-3
CDR3aa: CASSEEGAYNEQFF

d_gene: TRBD2
j_gene: TRBJ2-4
v_gene: TRBV6-4
CDR3aa: CASSDGLACLAKNIQYF

d_gene: -
j_gene: TRBJ2-7
v_gene: TRBV18
CDR3aa: CASSSRGTAYEQYF

d_gene: -
j_gene: TRBJ2-1
v_gene: TRBV7-2
CDR3aa: CASSLISAFRGGLNEQFF

d_gene: -
j_gene: TRBJ1-1
v_gene: TRBV28
CDR3aa: CARDQFTGKDTEAFF

d_gene: -
j_gene: TRBJ2-7
v_gene: TRBV7-6
CDR3aa: CASSSGTLPEQYF

d_gene: TRBD1
j_gene: TRBJ1-1
v_gene: TRBV6-5
CDR3aa: CASTRQGMAEAFF

d_gene: TRBD2
j_gene: TRBJ2-1
v_gene: TRBV7-9
CDR3aa: CASLPQGGRAHNEQFF

d_gene: -
j_gene: TRBJ2-5
v_gene: TRBV29-1
CDR3aa: CSVPVGLETQYF

d_gene: TRBD2
j_gene: TRBJ2-7
v_gene: TRBV7-8
CDR3aa: CASSPRTSGSYEQYF

d_gene: -
j_gene: TRBJ2-6
v_gene: TRBV7-9
CDR3aa: CASSFAGQWFSGANVLTF

d_gene: -
j_gene: TRBJ2-5
v_gene: TRBV20-1
CDR3aa: CSGHRGETQYF

d_gene: -
j_gene: TRBJ2-1
v_gene: TRBV18
CDR3aa: CASSPSVYEQFF